These T cell receptor beta chains were read from a single sample in a study of blood T cell repertoires in COVID-19. Clones were sequenced by immunoSEQ multiplex PCR, and TCRdb holds only the in-frame ones, with some missing. Of 200,000 or so clones listed, around nine tenths are singletons. The sample consisted of peripheral blood. All receptors derive from a woman in her fifties or sixties with acute or convalescent COVID-19. Both conserved end residues are part of each CDR3. The order of the fields is clone size, D gene, V gene, J gene, CDR3 DNA, CDR3 protein. The D gene is left open where the match is weak. Some rows have no size entry. The others give once, few or many, or a class for an expanded clone.

clone size: -
D gene: -
V gene: TRBV4-2
J gene: TRBJ1-1
CDR3 DNA: TGTGCCAGCGGGGAGGATGCTGAAGCTTTCTTT
CDR3 protein: CASGEDAEAFF

clone size: -
D gene: -
V gene: TRBV5-1
J gene: TRBJ1-6
CDR3 DNA: TGCGCCAGCAGCTCCGCGGAGGGGTTCTATAATTCACCCCTCCACTTT
CDR3 protein: CASSSAEGFYNSPLHF

clone size: -
D gene: TRBD1
V gene: TRBV3-1/TRBV3-2
J gene: TRBJ2-5
CDR3 DNA: TGTGCCAGCAGCCAGAGAGGACAGGGAGAGACCCAGTACTTC
CDR3 protein: CASSQRGQGETQYF

clone size: few
D gene: -
V gene: TRBV4-3
J gene: TRBJ1-4
CDR3 DNA: TGCGCCAGCAGCCATTCTGGAGGGACGCGAGGCGAAAAACTGTTTTTT
CDR3 protein: CASSHSGGTRGEKLFF

clone size: -
D gene: -
V gene: TRBV6-5
J gene: TRBJ1-1
CDR3 DNA: TGTGCCAGCAGACAGGGACGGCAGAACACTGAAGCTTTCTTT
CDR3 protein: CASRQGRQNTEAFF

clone size: -
D gene: -
V gene: TRBV6-6
J gene: TRBJ2-5
CDR3 DNA: TGTGCCAGCAGTTATAAGAGGGAGACCCAGTACTTC
CDR3 protein: CASSYKRETQYF

clone size: -
D gene: TRBD2
V gene: TRBV6-2/TRBV6-3
J gene: TRBJ2-1
CDR3 DNA: TGTGCCAGCAGTACCCCGACCGGGACTAGCGGGGCCTGGGGTTACAATGAGCAGTTCTTC
CDR3 protein: CASSTPTGTSGAWGYNEQFF

clone size: -
D gene: -
V gene: TRBV7-6
J gene: TRBJ1-1
CDR3 DNA: TGTGCCAGCAGCTTAGACTTGAACACTGAAGCTTTCTTT
CDR3 protein: CASSLDLNTEAFF

clone size: -
D gene: TRBD1
V gene: TRBV10-2
J gene: TRBJ2-3
CDR3 DNA: TGCGCCAGCAGCGCACAGGGGAAAGCATGGTTGTATTTT
CDR3 protein: CASSAQGKAWLYF

clone size: -
D gene: -
V gene: TRBV18
J gene: TRBJ2-7
CDR3 DNA: TGTGCCAGCTCACCTTCTAGAGGTAGCTCCTACGAGCAGTACTTC
CDR3 protein: CASSPSRGSSYEQYF

clone size: -
D gene: TRBD1
V gene: TRBV28
J gene: TRBJ1-2
CDR3 DNA: TGTGCCAGCACTATGACAGGGGCCCCCTATGGCTACACCTTC
CDR3 protein: CASTMTGAPYGYTF

clone size: -
D gene: -
V gene: TRBV5-3
J gene: TRBJ1-5
CDR3 DNA: TGTGCCAGAAGCTTGGAGCAGGGTGAAACGAATCAGCCCCAGCATTTT
CDR3 protein: CARSLEQGETNQPQHF

clone size: -
D gene: TRBD1
V gene: TRBV7-2
J gene: TRBJ1-2
CDR3 DNA: TGTGCCAGCAGCCATCCCGGGACAGGGAATGGCTACACCTTC
CDR3 protein: CASSHPGTGNGYTF

clone size: -
D gene: -
V gene: TRBV30
J gene: TRBJ1-1
CDR3 DNA: TGTGCCTGGAACCTAGTAGTGAACACTGAAGCTTTCTTT
CDR3 protein: CAWNLVVNTEAFF

clone size: -
D gene: -
V gene: TRBV7-2
J gene: TRBJ1-6
CDR3 DNA: TGTGCCAGCAGCTTACTACGGGGGGATAATTCACCCCTCCACTTT
CDR3 protein: CASSLLRGDNSPLHF

clone size: -
D gene: -
V gene: TRBV7-9
J gene: TRBJ2-7
CDR3 DNA: TGTGCCAGCAGCCCCGCCTACGAGCAGTACTTC
CDR3 protein: CASSPAYEQYF

clone size: -
D gene: -
V gene: TRBV18
J gene: TRBJ1-1
CDR3 DNA: TGTGCCAGCTCACCCCCTCGGGGTGGATTGAACACTGAAGCTTTCTTT
CDR3 protein: CASSPPRGGLNTEAFF

clone size: -
D gene: -
V gene: TRBV6-5
J gene: TRBJ1-2
CDR3 DNA: TGTGCCAGCAGTTACTTCCGAGATTCCTATGGCTACACCTTC
CDR3 protein: CASSYFRDSYGYTF

clone size: -
D gene: -
V gene: TRBV4-2
J gene: TRBJ2-1
CDR3 DNA: TGTGCCAGCAGCCAAACCGGGAATCCCTACAATGAGCAGTTCTTC
CDR3 protein: CASSQTGNPYNEQFF

clone size: -
D gene: -
V gene: TRBV18
J gene: TRBJ2-7
CDR3 DNA: TGTGCCAGCTCACTAGCCTCGGACTACGAGCAGTACTTC
CDR3 protein: CASSLASDYEQYF

clone size: -
D gene: -
V gene: TRBV6-1
J gene: TRBJ2-7
CDR3 DNA: TGTGCCAGCAGTGAAGGGGCTCGTCCGGAATTCTACGAGCAGTACTTC
CDR3 protein: CASSEGARPEFYEQYF

clone size: few
D gene: TRBD1
V gene: TRBV7-2
J gene: TRBJ2-2
CDR3 DNA: TGTGCCAGCAGTCATCCGGGACAGGTTAAAACCGGGGAGCTGTTTTTT
CDR3 protein: CASSHPGQVKTGELFF

clone size: -
D gene: TRBD1
V gene: TRBV7-9
J gene: TRBJ2-1
CDR3 DNA: TGTGCCAGCAGCCGAAGGGGGGGCGGACAGGGGATTAATGAGCAGTTCTTC
CDR3 protein: CASSRRGGGQGINEQFF

clone size: -
D gene: -
V gene: TRBV7-7
J gene: TRBJ2-1
CDR3 DNA: TGTGCTGTACGACAGTACAATGAGCAGTTCTTC
CDR3 protein: CAVRQYNEQFF

clone size: -
D gene: -
V gene: TRBV19
J gene: TRBJ1-2
CDR3 DNA: TGTGCCAGTAGTATCATGCCAGGCTCGGGCTACACCTTC
CDR3 protein: CASSIMPGSGYTF

clone size: once
D gene: -
V gene: TRBV6-6
J gene: TRBJ1-3
CDR3 DNA: TGTGCCAGCAGTTACGGGGGGGCCGGTGGAAACACCATATATTTT
CDR3 protein: CASSYGGAGGNTIYF

clone size: -
D gene: TRBD1
V gene: TRBV5-6
J gene: TRBJ1-2
CDR3 DNA: TGTGCCAGCAGCTTGGTTCAGGGGGCGAGTGGCTACACCTTC
CDR3 protein: CASSLVQGASGYTF

clone size: -
D gene: TRBD2
V gene: TRBV28
J gene: TRBJ2-1
CDR3 DNA: TGTGCCAGCATCCCGGGGGGGACCGGGAGGTACAATGAGCAGTTCTTC
CDR3 protein: CASIPGGTGRYNEQFF

clone size: -
D gene: TRBD1
V gene: TRBV5-4
J gene: TRBJ1-2
CDR3 DNA: TGTGCCAGCAGCTCTGGGACAGGGACCTATGGCTACACCTTC
CDR3 protein: CASSSGTGTYGYTF

clone size: few
D gene: -
V gene: TRBV9
J gene: TRBJ1-3
CDR3 DNA: TGTGCCAGCAGCGCCGGTGATGACTCTGGAAACACCATATATTTT
CDR3 protein: CASSAGDDSGNTIYF

clone size: -
D gene: -
V gene: TRBV19
J gene: TRBJ2-3
CDR3 DNA: TGTGCCAGTAGTATCTCTGATACGCAGTATTTT
CDR3 protein: CASSISDTQYF

clone size: once
D gene: TRBD1
V gene: TRBV29-1
J gene: TRBJ1-1
CDR3 DNA: TGCAGCGTAGCACGACAGGGGAACACTGAAGCTTTCTTT
CDR3 protein: CSVARQGNTEAFF

clone size: -
D gene: TRBD1
V gene: TRBV30
J gene: TRBJ2-2
CDR3 DNA: TGTGCCTGGAGTTCAACCGGGACAGGGGTCTATGGGGAGCTGTTTTTT
CDR3 protein: CAWSSTGTGVYGELFF

clone size: -
D gene: -
V gene: TRBV7-9
J gene: TRBJ1-1
CDR3 DNA: TGTGCCAGCAGCTTAAGCGGTACAACCAACACTGAAGCTTTCTTT
CDR3 protein: CASSLSGTTNTEAFF

clone size: -
D gene: TRBD1
V gene: TRBV6-5
J gene: TRBJ1-2
CDR3 DNA: TGTGCCAGCAGGCAAACGGGACAGGGGTCGGGGTACACCTTC
CDR3 protein: CASRQTGQGSGYTF

clone size: -
D gene: TRBD2
V gene: TRBV19
J gene: TRBJ2-7
CDR3 DNA: TGTGCCAGTAGTGTGGGACTAGAGGAGCAGTACTTC
CDR3 protein: CASSVGLEEQYF

clone size: once
D gene: TRBD1
V gene: TRBV9
J gene: TRBJ1-1
CDR3 DNA: TGTGCCAGCAGCTCCAAACAGGGGAAGGGCACTGAAGCTTTCTTT
CDR3 protein: CASSSKQGKGTEAFF

clone size: once
D gene: TRBD2
V gene: TRBV3-1/TRBV3-2
J gene: TRBJ2-7
CDR3 DNA: TGTGCCAGTGCGCAGGATGGCAGCGGGGGGCTCGAGCAGTACTTC
CDR3 protein: CASAQDGSGGLEQYF

clone size: -
D gene: TRBD1
V gene: TRBV18
J gene: TRBJ2-7
CDR3 DNA: TGTGCCAGCTCGGAAAGACAGGGGGAGATGGAGCAGTACTTC
CDR3 protein: CASSERQGEMEQYF

clone size: -
D gene: TRBD1
V gene: TRBV7-8
J gene: TRBJ2-7
CDR3 DNA: TGTGCCAGCAGTTTTCCTGAGACAGGGGTGTCCTACGAGCAGTACTTC
CDR3 protein: CASSFPETGVSYEQYF

clone size: -
D gene: -
V gene: TRBV6-5
J gene: TRBJ2-1
CDR3 DNA: TGTGCCAGCAGTTACTATAGCGGTGAGCAGTTCTTC
CDR3 protein: CASSYYSGEQFF

clone size: few
D gene: TRBD1
V gene: TRBV6-1
J gene: TRBJ1-6
CDR3 DNA: TGTGCCAGCAGTGATTATGGGACAGGGTATTCACCCCTCCACTTT
CDR3 protein: CASSDYGTGYSPLHF

clone size: -
D gene: -
V gene: TRBV14
J gene: TRBJ1-2
CDR3 DNA: TGTGCCAGCAGCCAACAGGGACTTTATGGCTACACCTTC
CDR3 protein: CASSQQGLYGYTF

clone size: -
D gene: TRBD1
V gene: TRBV19
J gene: TRBJ1-3
CDR3 DNA: TGTGCCAGTAGACAAAGGACAGGGGCAGGAAACACCATATATTTT
CDR3 protein: CASRQRTGAGNTIYF

clone size: -
D gene: -
V gene: TRBV5-1
J gene: TRBJ1-4
CDR3 DNA: TGCGCCAGCAGCCTGGTGGGGAGGGGAACTAATGAAAAACTGTTTTTT
CDR3 protein: CASSLVGRGTNEKLFF

clone size: -
D gene: TRBD2
V gene: TRBV9
J gene: TRBJ2-1
CDR3 DNA: TGTGCCAGCAACCCGACTAGCGGGAGTAGTAATGAGCAGTTCTTC
CDR3 protein: CASNPTSGSSNEQFF

clone size: -
D gene: -
V gene: TRBV5-1
J gene: TRBJ1-2
CDR3 DNA: TGCGCCAGCAGTCAGGACGGCTGGGCGGGGGGCTACACCTTC
CDR3 protein: CASSQDGWAGGYTF

clone size: -
D gene: TRBD2
V gene: TRBV6-5
J gene: TRBJ2-3
CDR3 DNA: TGTGCCAGCTCTGGACTAGCGGGGGTCGGAGATACGCAGTATTTT
CDR3 protein: CASSGLAGVGDTQYF

clone size: -
D gene: -
V gene: TRBV4-3
J gene: TRBJ2-3
CDR3 DNA: TGCGCCAGCAGCCAAGCCAGAGGCTCAGATACGCAGTATTTT
CDR3 protein: CASSQARGSDTQYF